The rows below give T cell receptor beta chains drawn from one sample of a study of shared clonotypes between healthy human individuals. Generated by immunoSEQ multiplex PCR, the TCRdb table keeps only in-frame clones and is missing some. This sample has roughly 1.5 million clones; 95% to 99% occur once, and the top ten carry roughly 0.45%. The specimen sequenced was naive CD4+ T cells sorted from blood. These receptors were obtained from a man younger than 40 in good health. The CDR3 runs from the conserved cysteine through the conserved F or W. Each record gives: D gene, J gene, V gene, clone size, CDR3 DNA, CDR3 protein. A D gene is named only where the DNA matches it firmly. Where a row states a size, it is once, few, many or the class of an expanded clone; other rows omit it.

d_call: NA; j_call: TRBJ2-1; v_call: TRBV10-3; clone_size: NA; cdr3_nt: TGTGCCACCACCAAAACGGGACAACCCCCAGACGAGCAGTTCTTC; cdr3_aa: CATTKTGQPPDEQFF
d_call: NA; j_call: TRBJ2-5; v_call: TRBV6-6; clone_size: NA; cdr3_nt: TGTGCCAGAGGCAGGGGGGGCCAAGAGACCCAGTACTTC; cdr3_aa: CARGRGGQETQYF
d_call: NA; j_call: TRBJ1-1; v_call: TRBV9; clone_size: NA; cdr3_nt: TGTGCCAGCAGCGTAGGAAACAGGGTAAGCACTGAAGCTTTCTTT; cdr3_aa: CASSVGNRVSTEAFF
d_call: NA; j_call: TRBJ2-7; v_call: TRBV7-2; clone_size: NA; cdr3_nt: TGTGCCAGCAGCTTAGAGTGGGGACGAATCTACGAGCAGTACTTC; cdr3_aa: CASSLEWGRIYEQYF
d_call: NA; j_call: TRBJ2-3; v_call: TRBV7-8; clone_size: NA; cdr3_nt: TGTGCCAGCAGCTTCAGGGCGGCGAACACAGATACGCAGTATTTT; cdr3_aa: CASSFRAANTDTQYF
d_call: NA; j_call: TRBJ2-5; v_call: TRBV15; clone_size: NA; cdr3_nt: TGTGCCACCAGCAGAGATTCGGGAGTAGAGACCCAGTACTTC; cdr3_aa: CATSRDSGVETQYF
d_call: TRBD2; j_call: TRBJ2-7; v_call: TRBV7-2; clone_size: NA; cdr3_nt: TGTGCCAGCAGCTTAGAGTGGCGAGGACTAGCGGGAGCCGAGCAGTACTTC; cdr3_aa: CASSLEWRGLAGAEQYF
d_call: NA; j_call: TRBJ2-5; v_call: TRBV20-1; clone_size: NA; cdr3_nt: TGCAGACTCCAGGGGACCCAGTACTTC; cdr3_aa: CRLQGTQYF
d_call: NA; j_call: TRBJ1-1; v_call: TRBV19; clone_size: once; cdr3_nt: TGTGCCAGTTCTGCAGGCCTACTAATGAACACTGAAGCTTTCTTT; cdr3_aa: CASSAGLLMNTEAFF
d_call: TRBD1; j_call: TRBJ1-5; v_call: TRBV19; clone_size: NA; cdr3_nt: TGTGCCAGTAGTATTTCTGGGACCGGGACAGTCCGTAATCAGCCCCAGCATTTT; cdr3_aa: CASSISGTGTVRNQPQHF
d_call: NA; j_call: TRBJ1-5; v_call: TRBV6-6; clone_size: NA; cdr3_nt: TGTGCCAGCAGTTACCGGTCAACACGGGGGCATCAGCCCCAGCATTTT; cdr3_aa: CASSYRSTRGHQPQHF
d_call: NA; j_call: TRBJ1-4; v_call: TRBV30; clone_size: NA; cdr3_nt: TGTGCCTGGAGTGAAAGGGGTGAAAAACTGTTTTTT; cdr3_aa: CAWSERGEKLFF
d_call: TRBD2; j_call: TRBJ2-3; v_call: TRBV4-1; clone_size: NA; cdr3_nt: TGCGCCAGCAGCCAAGCACTAGCGGGAGTTACTGATACGCAGTATTTT; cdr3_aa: CASSQALAGVTDTQYF
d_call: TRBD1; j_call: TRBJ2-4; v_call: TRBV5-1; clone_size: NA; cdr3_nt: TGCGCCAGCAGCTCGGGACAGGCAGAGGGCGAGTACTTC; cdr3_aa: CASSSGQAEGEYF
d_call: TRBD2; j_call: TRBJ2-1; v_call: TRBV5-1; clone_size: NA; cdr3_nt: TGCGCCAGCAGCCGCAGCGGGAATGCCTACAATGAGCAGTTCTTC; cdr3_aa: CASSRSGNAYNEQFF
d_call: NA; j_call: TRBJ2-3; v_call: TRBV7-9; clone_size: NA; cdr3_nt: TGTGCCAGCAGCTTTTCCAGGGCCTATCGCACAGATACGCAGTATTTT; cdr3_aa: CASSFSRAYRTDTQYF
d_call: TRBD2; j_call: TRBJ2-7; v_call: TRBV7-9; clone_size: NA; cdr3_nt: TGTGCCAGCAGCTTAGGGGGACTAGCGGGAGAAGTACGCGAGCAGTACTTC; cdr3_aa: CASSLGGLAGEVREQYF
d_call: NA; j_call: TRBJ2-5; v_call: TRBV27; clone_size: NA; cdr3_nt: TGTGCCAGCAGTAATGGACACCTACAAGAGACCCAGTACTTC; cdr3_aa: CASSNGHLQETQYF
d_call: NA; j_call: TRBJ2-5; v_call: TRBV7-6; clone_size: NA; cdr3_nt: TGTGCCAGCAGCGCCTTGCGAGCGTTCACCCTAAGTCAAGAGACCCAGTACTTC; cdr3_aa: CASSALRAFTLSQETQYF
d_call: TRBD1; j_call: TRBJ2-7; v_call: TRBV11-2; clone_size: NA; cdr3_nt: TGTGCCAGCAGTAAATCCAGGACAGGGAGGTACGAGCAGTACTTC; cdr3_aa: CASSKSRTGRYEQYF
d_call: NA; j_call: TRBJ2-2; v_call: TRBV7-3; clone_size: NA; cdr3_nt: TGTGCCAGCAGCTTAGGGCCTAGCCGGGACACCGGGGAGCTGTTTTTT; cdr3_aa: CASSLGPSRDTGELFF
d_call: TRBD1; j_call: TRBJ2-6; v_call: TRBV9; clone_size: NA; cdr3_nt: TGTGCCAGCAGCGTACAGACCGGGACAGGGCGCACTGGGGCCAACGTCCTGACTTTC; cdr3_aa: CASSVQTGTGRTGANVLTF
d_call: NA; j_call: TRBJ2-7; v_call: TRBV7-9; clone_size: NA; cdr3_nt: TGTGCCAGCAGCCCCGGGAACTACGAGCAGTACTTC; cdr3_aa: CASSPGNYEQYF
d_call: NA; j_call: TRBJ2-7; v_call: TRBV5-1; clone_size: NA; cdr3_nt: TGCGCCAGCAGCTTGATGCAGGGTGGGAGGTACGAGCAGTACTTC; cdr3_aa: CASSLMQGGRYEQYF
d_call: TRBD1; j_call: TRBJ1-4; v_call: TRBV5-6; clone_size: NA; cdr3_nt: TGTGCCAGCAGCTTGGCGGTGTGGGACAGGGGAAGCGAAAAACTGTTTTTT; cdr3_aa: CASSLAVWDRGSEKLFF
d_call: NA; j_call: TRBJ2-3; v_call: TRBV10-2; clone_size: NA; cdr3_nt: TGCGCCACCTCACCCACAAGCCTCACAGATACGCAGTATTTT; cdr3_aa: CATSPTSLTDTQYF
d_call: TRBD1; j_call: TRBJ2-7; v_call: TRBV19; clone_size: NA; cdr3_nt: TGTGCCAGTAGTATGCCGGGACAGGGGGCTAACGAGCAGTACTTC; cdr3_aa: CASSMPGQGANEQYF
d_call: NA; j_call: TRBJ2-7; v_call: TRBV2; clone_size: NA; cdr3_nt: TGTGCCAGCAGCGGAGTCTACGAGCAGTACTTC; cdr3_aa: CASSGVYEQYF
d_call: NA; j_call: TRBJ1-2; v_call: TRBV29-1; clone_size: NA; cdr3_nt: TGCAGCGCCAGTTCAAAGCTGGGGAGTGGTGGCTACACCTTC; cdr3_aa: CSASSKLGSGGYTF
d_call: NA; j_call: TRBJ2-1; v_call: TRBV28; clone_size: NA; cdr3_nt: TGTGCCAGCAGGGTAACAGGTGACAATGAGCAGTTCTTC; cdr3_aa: CASRVTGDNEQFF
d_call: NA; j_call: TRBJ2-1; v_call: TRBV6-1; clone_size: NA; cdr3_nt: TGTGCCAGCTCCAGGACCAGCTATGATGATGAGCAGTTCTTC; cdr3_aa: CASSRTSYDDEQFF
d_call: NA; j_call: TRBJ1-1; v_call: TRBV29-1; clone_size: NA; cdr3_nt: TGCAGCGTTGAAAGGGGGACATTGAACACTGAAGCTTTCTTT; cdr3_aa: CSVERGTLNTEAFF
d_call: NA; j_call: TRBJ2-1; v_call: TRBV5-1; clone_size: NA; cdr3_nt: TGCGCCAGCAGCTTCAGCAACAATGAGCAGTTCTTC; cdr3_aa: CASSFSNNEQFF
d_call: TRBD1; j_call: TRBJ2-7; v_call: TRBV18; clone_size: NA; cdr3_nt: TGTGCCAGCTCTCTGGGACCGGGCAGGGGGCGAAGCCTCTACGAGCAGTACTTC; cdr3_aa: CASSLGPGRGRSLYEQYF
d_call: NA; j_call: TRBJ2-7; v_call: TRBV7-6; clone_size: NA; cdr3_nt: TGTGCCAGCAGCAGTTCGGGATCCTTTTCCGGCGAGCAGTACTTC; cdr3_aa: CASSSSGSFSGEQYF
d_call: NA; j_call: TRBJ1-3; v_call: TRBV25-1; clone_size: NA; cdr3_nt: TGTGCCAGCAGTGAATATAGAGGGACTGGAAACACCATATATTTT; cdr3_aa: CASSEYRGTGNTIYF